The next 11 T cell receptor beta chains were all read from a single sample in a study of blood T cells in healthy people across ages. A second PCR of roughly 7 to 11 cycles used a sample-barcoded 5' primer and a J-beta primer mix. MiXCR, run by TCRdb on the 5' RACE reads, gives a single entry per CDR3 protein. The top ten clones hold 18% of a sample with 450,000 to 700,000 distinct CDR3 sequences, about 26% of them seen once. The specimen sequenced was blood. The receptors were sampled from a woman aged 70-85 years in good health.

This clonotype has more than one count but fewer than ten. The V call is TRBV2, the J call TRBJ1-1; D is unresolved. V lost 10 bases, J lost 6 bases, and 15 bases lay in between. CDR3 length: 12 residues. Germline V gene sequence: CDR1 SNHLY, CDR2 FYNNEI. The CDR3 region has the DNA TGTGCCACGGGGAAAGATATGGCTGAAGCTTTCTTT. Protein product: CATGKDMAEAFF.

This sequence joins TRBV6-1 and TRBJ2-7, with no clear D. The V end was cut by 1 base, the J end by 1 base, with 8 bases between. The CDR3 totals 14 residues. Germline V CDR1 and CDR2: MNHNS, SASEGT. CDR3 protein: CASSEVGESYEQYF. CDR3 DNA sequence: TGTGCCAGCAGTGAAGTCGGTGAATCCTACGAGCAGTACTTC.

The chain employs TRBV10-3 and TRBJ2-1; 10 bases line up with TRBD1. The better agreement between TRBJ2-7 and the DNA end casts doubt on the J call. The CDR3 loop spans 15 amino acids. The germline gives CDR1 ENHRY, CDR2 SYGVKD. In DNA, the CDR3 is TGTGCCATCAGTGCTGGACAGGGGGAGTTCTACGAGCAGTACTTC. Translation: CAISAGQGEFYEQYF.

In its sample, this clonotype was seen a few times. The chain couples TRBV28 to TRBJ1-6; TRBD1 agrees at 8 bases. The ends lost 8 bases at V and 10 bases at J; junction bases unmatched: 10. The germline V gene has CDR1 MDHEN and CDR2 SYDVKM. This CDR3 contains 14 residues. The CDR3 loop is CASSGQGDWSPLHF. CDR3 sequence (DNA): TGTGCCAGCTCCGGACAGGGTGACTGGTCACCCCTCCACTTT.

V is TRBV7-6 and J is TRBJ1-1; maybe TRBD1 (5 bases). The CDR3 has 14 residues. V lost 5 bases and J lost 4, with 14 bases in between. Per the germline V gene, CDR1 is SGHVS and CDR2 is FNYEAQ. The CDR3 coding sequence is TGTGCCAGCAGCCCCGGTGGCAGGGCCACTGAAGCTTTCTTT. Amino acids: CASSPGGRATEAFF.

The rearrangement uses TRBV7-3 and TRBJ2-7; TRBD2 aligns across 11 bases. Losses at the gene ends were 5 bases for V and 7 bases for J; bases not matched to a gene: 10. In germline, CDR1 is SGHTA, CDR2 FQGTGA. The CDR3 length is 15 residues. This chain's CDR3 is CASSPNSGGAEEQYF. The CDR3 nucleotides are TGTGCCAGCAGCCCAAATAGCGGGGGGGCCGAAGAGCAGTACTTC.

This clonotype came up a few times. The V gene is TRBV2, the J gene TRBJ2-1; no clear D gene. Near its end, the DNA agrees better with TRBJ2-7, so the J call may be wrong. The CDR3 has 11 residues. In germline, CDR1 is SNHLY, CDR2 FYNNEI. DNA of the CDR3: TGTGCCAGCAGTGAATACGAGGAGCAGTACTTC. Residues: CASSEYEEQYF.

The rearrangement links TRBV10-3 to TRBJ2-5; 8 bases line up with TRBD2. Germline-derived CDR1 and CDR2 are ENHRY and SYGVKD. V shed 2 bases and J 5 bases; nucleotides not matched to a gene: 19. This CDR3 is built from 19 residues. This CDR3 reads CAISEPSGGQGGVAETQYF. The CDR3 DNA sequence: TGTGCCATCAGTGAGCCCTCGGGAGGGCAGGGAGGAGTGGCGGAGACCCAGTACTTC.

This clonotype has just a few counts. The chain joins TRBV20-1 to TRBJ2-3; possibly TRBD1 for D (5 bases). Looked up from germline, CDR1 is DFQATT and CDR2 is SNEGSKA (reference sequence). V lost 2 bases to trimming and J lost 1 base, with 10 bases between them. The CDR3 contains 14 residues. CDR3 nucleotides: TGCAGTGCTAGAACCACAGGACGCACAGATACGCAGTATTTT. Translation gives CSARTTGRTDTQYF.

V and J are TRBV30 and TRBJ1-2, with a tentative D call TRBD1 (6 bases). With 5 bases removed from V and 2 bases from J, the gap between germline ends came to 12 bases. CDR1 and CDR2 (germline): GTSNPN, SVGIG (reference sequence). The CDR3 covers 13 residues. CDR3 DNA: TGTGCCTGGGGCCGGCAGGGGAACTATGGCTACACCTTC. Translation gives CAWGRQGNYGYTF.

This clonotype was found a few times. The V gene is TRBV7-2, the J gene TRBJ2-3, with TRBD1 matching over 9 bases. The CDR3 loop spans 16 amino acids. Germline V gives CDR1 SGHTA, CDR2 FQGNSA. With 1 base clipped from V and 3 bases from J, the junction kept 5 bases outside the gene matches. The CDR3 region is CASSLDGTGRTDTQYF. As DNA, the CDR3 is TGTGCCAGCAGCTTAGATGGGACAGGGAGGACAGATACGCAGTATTTT. The whole variable domain, filled in from reference TRBV7-2 and TRBJ2-3, reads GAGVSQSPSNKVTEKGKDVELRCDPISGHTALYWYRQSLGQGLEFLIYFQGNSAPDKSGLPSDRFSAERTGGSVSTLTIQRTQQEDSAVYLCASSLDGTGRTDTQYFGPGTRLTVL.